The TCR beta chain described here comes from a study of blood T cells in healthy people across ages (dated by TCRdb to 2015 to 2017). Study-level background: Template switching captured roughly one uniquely barcoded TCR beta cDNA molecule per two T cells in model experiments. The donors were divided into four age groups: young (average around 15 years), middle-aged (about 40), aged (about 56) and long-lived (roughly 82). To avoid experimental bias, donors of different ages were spread randomly across the sequencing lanes. To track age-related changes in TCR beta repertoire diversity, the study relied on deep sequencing normalized with unique cDNA molecular identifiers. Using the same blood draw, the study looked at two additional independent replicas of 1 million unique cDNA reads for two donors, one aged 18 to 30 and the other aged 80 or older.

Its CDR3 holds 14 amino acids, cysteine through phenylalanine. Only CDR3 DNA remains: 42 bases, in frame from the first base. CDR1 and CDR2 are read off the germline V gene (reference sequence) as MNHNY and SVGAGI. The donors were roughly 39 Caucasian individuals from Russia, aged 6 to 90 years, who were systemically healthy. Each donor gave 8 to 10 milliliters of peripheral blood, drawn into EDTA-treated Vacutainer tubes. Ficoll-Paque density-gradient centrifugation was used to isolate PBMCs, with at least 7 million obtained per sample. Total RNA, at least 5.5 micrograms per sample, was extracted from PBMCs with Trizol reagent. Naive CD45RAhigh/CD27high T cell percentages were measured by flow cytometry on a PBMC aliquot from every donor. The receptor library was made with 5' RACE. This sample was sequenced with an Illumina HiSeq 2500. The second PCR ran for roughly 7 to 11 cycles and used a J-beta primer mix along with a sample-barcoded 5' primer. A template-switch 5' adaptor carrying 12 random nucleotides introduced a unique molecular identifier onto each TCR beta cDNA molecule. At least 2.5 million CDR3-containing paired-end reads were obtained from each sample. First-strand cDNA was synthesized from all RNA with the Mint cDNA synthesis kit, primed by a TRBC-specific oligonucleotide. Following uracil-DNA glycosylase treatment, all cDNA underwent a first 18-cycle PCR with the universal primers M1SS and BC2_uni_R. Per the original workflow: For normalization, 1 million high-quality reads, each with a distinct molecular identifier, were randomly selected from each sample. Instead of being binned into consensus sequences, reads with shared molecular identifiers were discarded. MiTCR, run with a Q25 quality threshold and the strictest error-elimination algorithm, handled CDR3 identification, clonotype clustering and error correction. A nonparametric unseen species model with Euler transformation was used to estimate a lower bound on total TCR beta diversity. The public reads were reprocessed in TCRdb via fastp at Q25 and MiXCR, keeping in-frame beta chains. Each entry is one CDR3 protein sequence, shown with its most common DNA and genes. The V and J calls here are based on TCRdb, not the publication. The sample table records 550,000 to 650,000 distinct CDR3 sequences; about 28% of these occur just once. The leading ten clones occupy approximately 14% of the sample.

About this clonotype itself: Its antigen specificity is not known. This could be a read error, since a much larger clone is one nucleotide away.

Study-wide conclusions, independent of this receptor: The long-lived group showed more naive CD4+ T cells, fewer expanded clones and increased TCR diversity than the aged group, suggesting age selection. Observed TCR beta diversity per million T cells fell roughly linearly with age, and a significant reduction was already apparent by age roughly 40. The CMV infection status of donors was not known, potentially confounding age-related changes in expanded clonotypes. Since profiling was done on bulk unsorted PBMCs, naive and antigen-experienced compartments could not be conclusively compared. Observed TCR beta diversity correlated strongly with the percentage of naive T cells measured by flow cytometry. Estimates of total diversity from one million sequenced T cells were regarded as lower bounds and underestimates.

The rearranged segments are TRBV6-6 and TRBJ2-7, with the D gene uncertain. This TCR was recovered from a woman aged 80 or over in good health. Sequencing was done on a sample of blood. At the DNA level, the sequence is TGTGCCGGCAGTCCCAGACTGGACTCCTACGAGCAGTACTTC. Its translation is CAGSPRLDSYEQYF.